This entry features one TCR beta chain sequence. This clonotype was observed a few times. Its binding antigen is unknown. Base-call qualities are not available, and no considerably larger clone is one nucleotide away. The TCR beta CDR3 regions were amplified from RNA transcripts. A first-round RT-PCR of the TCR CDR3 used the HTBI primer set with the Qiagen OneStep RT-PCR kit. A second multiplex PCR round built the libraries, followed by size selection and purification. Libraries were sequenced paired-end with 100 bp reads on an Illumina HiSeq2000. From the authors' description of their analysis: SOAPnuke was used to process the raw data, removing reads that contained adapters or uncalled bases, had a mean Phred below 15, or lacked an exact match to the constant primer or identifier. High-quality paired reads were merged using COPE v1.2.5, and each unique nucleotide sequence was defined as a clonotype. MiTCR v1.1 was used to align clonotypes to the IMGT TRBV, TRBD and TRBJ reference segments. The analysis was restricted to V-J combinations with a frequency above 0.0001, which together covered over 99% of the repertoires. The TCS score was defined as F50 (clonal expansion) divided by E x V (chaos), with BLOSUM62-based TCRdist calculated between CDR3 peptides within each V-J. Welch's t-statistics and random forest reduced fewer than 550 V-J features to 10 to 15, which were used in a naive Bayes classifier (R e1071). TCRdb ran its own pipeline on the public reads, namely fastp trimming at Q25 and MiXCR clone calling, and kept in-frame beta chains. Rows are combined by CDR3 protein, so each entry shows the most common genes and DNA. The V and J calls were not made by the authors but by TCRdb's processing. The sample table holds 650,000 to 750,000 distinct CDR3 sequences, of which approximately 14% were seen once. Of the sample, about 10% falls within the top ten clones.

The sample originates from a study of T cells in Graves' hyperthyroidism and ophthalmopathy (dated by TCRdb to 2018 to 2020). For the study in its entirety: Peripheral blood was collected at initial diagnosis, before any treatment. An independent validation cohort of around 20 hyperthyroidism patients and approximately 17 patients who later progressed to ophthalmopathy tested prospective prediction of ophthalmopathy. TCR V-J signatures able to tell the groups apart were searched for in a discovery cohort of 90 to 100 patients, of whom fewer than 45 had Graves' ophthalmopathy and some 60 had stable Graves' hyperthyroidism. After blood sampling, hyperthyroidism patients were treated with methimazole at a starting dose of 30 mg daily, and ophthalmopathy patients were treated with high-dose intravenous methylprednisolone. Thyroid tissue and blood T-cell repertoires from six Graves' hyperthyroidism patients were also compared in the study. TCR Vbeta CDR3 sequencing of 130 to 150 peripheral blood samples (roughly 43 ophthalmopathy, 75 hyperthyroidism and around 17 progressor patients) is reported in the paper. The 75 to 100 discovery patients were randomly divided into training and test sets at a 7:3 ratio. Points the paper makes about the study in general: Most expanded thyroid clonotypes (frequency above 0.001) were also detected in blood, suggesting blood repertoires may reflect thyroid immune responses. Sample size was not statistically predetermined, and blinding of investigators to group allocation was not performed. In validation, the model predicted progression to ophthalmopathy a median of about 5.9 months before onset, with over 55% sensitivity and 72.22% specificity. A model built on a 13 V-J signature distinguished ophthalmopathy from stable hyperthyroidism, reaching about 89% sensitivity and under 84% specificity in cross-validation and 80%/75% in testing.

A patient counted as having stable Graves' hyperthyroidism if no progression to ophthalmopathy occurred over 18 months of follow-up. The hyperthyroidism patients were between 18 and 65 years old and newly diagnosed, with a disease duration of less than 2 months. Any patient with an uncontrolled infection, another autoimmune disease, pregnancy or lactation was excluded. Diagnoses relied on clinical symptoms, serum thyroxine and TRAb, thyroid ultrasound and orbital computed tomography. PBMCs were isolated from more than 8 ml of fresh peripheral blood by Ficoll-Paque density gradient centrifugation. Total RNA was extracted using Trizol reagent, and RNA quality was assessed on an Agilent 2100 Bioanalyzer. Trimming costs V 6 bases and J 9 bases, and their ends lie 18 bases apart. The germline V gene (reference sequence) specifies LGHDT as CDR1 and YNNKEL as CDR2. The CDR3 contains 14 residues, cysteine and phenylalanine counted. Of the read, only the CDR3 DNA is kept; its 42 bases are in frame from base 1.

This clonotype was obtained from a woman aged 18-29 years with Graves' hyperthyroidism. The chain is made from TRBV3-1 and TRBJ2-4; the D segment cannot be called with confidence. Sequencing used blood. At the DNA level, the sequence is TGTGCCAGCAGTCCTTGGTCAAGCGAGAGCATTCAGTACTTC. It codes for CASSPWSSESIQYF. Beyond the CDR3, the reference TRBV3-1 and TRBJ2-4 genes provide the residues; the full variable domain reads: DTAVSQTPKYLVTQMGNDKSIKCEQNLGHDTMYWYKQDSKKFLKIMFSYNNKELIINETVPNRFSPKSPDKAHLNLHINSLELGDSAVYFCASSPWSSESIQYFGAGTRLSVL.